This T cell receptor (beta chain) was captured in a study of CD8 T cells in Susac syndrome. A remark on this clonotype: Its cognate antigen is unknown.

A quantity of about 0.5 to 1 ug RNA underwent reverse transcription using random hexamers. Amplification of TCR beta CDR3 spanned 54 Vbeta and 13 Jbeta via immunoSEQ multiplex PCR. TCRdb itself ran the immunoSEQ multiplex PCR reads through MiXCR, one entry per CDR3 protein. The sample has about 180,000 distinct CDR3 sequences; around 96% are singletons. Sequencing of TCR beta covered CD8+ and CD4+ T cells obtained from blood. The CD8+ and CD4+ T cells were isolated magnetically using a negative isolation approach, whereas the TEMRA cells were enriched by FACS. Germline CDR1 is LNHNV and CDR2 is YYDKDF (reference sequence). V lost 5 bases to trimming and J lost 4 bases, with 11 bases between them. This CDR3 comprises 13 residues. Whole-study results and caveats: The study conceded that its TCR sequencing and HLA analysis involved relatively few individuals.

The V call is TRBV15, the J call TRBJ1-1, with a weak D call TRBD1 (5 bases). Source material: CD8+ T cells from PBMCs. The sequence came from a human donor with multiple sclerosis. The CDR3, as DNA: TGTGCCACCAGCCGGCGGGGGGGCACTGAAGCTTTCTTT. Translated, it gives CATSRRGGTEAFF. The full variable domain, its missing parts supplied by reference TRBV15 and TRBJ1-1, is DAMVIQNPRYQVTQFGKPVTLSCSQTLNHNVMYWYQQKSSQAPKLLFHYYDKDFNNEADTPDNFQSRRPNTSFCFLDIRSPGLGDTAMYLCATSRRGGTEAFFGQGTRLTVV.